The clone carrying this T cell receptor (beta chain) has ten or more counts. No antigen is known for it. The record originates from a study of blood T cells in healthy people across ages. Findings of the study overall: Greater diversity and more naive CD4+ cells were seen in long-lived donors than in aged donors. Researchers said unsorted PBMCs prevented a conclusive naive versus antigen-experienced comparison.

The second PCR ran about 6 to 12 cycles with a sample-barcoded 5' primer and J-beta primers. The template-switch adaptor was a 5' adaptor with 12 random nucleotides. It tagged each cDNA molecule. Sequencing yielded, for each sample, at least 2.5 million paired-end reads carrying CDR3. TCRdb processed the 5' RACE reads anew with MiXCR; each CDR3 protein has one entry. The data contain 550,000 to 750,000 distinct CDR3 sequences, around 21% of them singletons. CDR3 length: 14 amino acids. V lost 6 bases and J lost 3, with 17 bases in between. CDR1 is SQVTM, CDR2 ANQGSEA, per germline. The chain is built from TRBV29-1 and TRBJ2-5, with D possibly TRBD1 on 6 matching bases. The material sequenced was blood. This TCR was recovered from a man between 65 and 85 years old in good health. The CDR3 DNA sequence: TGCAGCGTGGAACAGGGTGGCAGCGAAGAGACCCAGTACTTC. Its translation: CSVEQGGSEETQYF.